This T cell receptor beta chain was profiled in a study of radiation and T cells in renal cell carcinoma. The wider study: Nephrectomy followed 15 Gy stereotactic body radiation by 4 weeks. Notes on the study in general: From baseline, blood top tumor clonotypes peaked at 2 weeks post-radiation.

The time point is: blood 2 weeks post-SBRT. Treatment: 15 Gy SBRT to primary tumor, nephrectomy 4 weeks later. After SBRT, blood was collected at 2 and 4 weeks, plus baseline. This renal cell carcinoma was of the clear cell type. The germline V gene encodes CDR1 SEHNR and CDR2 FQNEAQ (reference sequence). The V segment lost 8 bases and the J segment 6 bases; nucleotides outside the gene matches: 13. CDR3 length equals 15 residues. Produced via immunoSEQ multiplex PCR; TCRdb's table is partial and in-frame only. The sample has 150,000 to 180,000 clones; around 90% are singletons. Comment on this clone: Its antigen is not known.

The chain couples TRBV7-9 to TRBJ2-3; 8 bases line up with TRBD2. The receptor was derived from a woman aged 45-65 years with renal cell carcinoma. The sample was blood, taken from a patient whose treatment included radiotherapy and nephrectomy. CDR3 region: CASLSGGPPGDTQYF. CDR3 sequence (DNA): TGTGCCAGCTTGAGCGGGGGCCCACCTGGGGATACGCAGTATTTT.